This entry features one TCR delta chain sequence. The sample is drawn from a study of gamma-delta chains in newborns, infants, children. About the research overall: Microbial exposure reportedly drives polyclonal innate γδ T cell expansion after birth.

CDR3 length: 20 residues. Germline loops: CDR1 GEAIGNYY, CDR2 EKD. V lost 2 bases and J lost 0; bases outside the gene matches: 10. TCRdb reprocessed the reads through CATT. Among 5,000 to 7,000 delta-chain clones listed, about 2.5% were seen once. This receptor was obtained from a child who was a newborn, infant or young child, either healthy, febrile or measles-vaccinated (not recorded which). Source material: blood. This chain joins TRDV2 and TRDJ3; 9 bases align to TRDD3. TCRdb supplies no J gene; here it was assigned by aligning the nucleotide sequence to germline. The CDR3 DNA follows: TGTGCCTGTGACAAACTGGGGGACACGCAGAGCTCCTGGGACACCCGACAGATGTTTTTC. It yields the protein CACDKLGDTQSSWDTRQMFF.